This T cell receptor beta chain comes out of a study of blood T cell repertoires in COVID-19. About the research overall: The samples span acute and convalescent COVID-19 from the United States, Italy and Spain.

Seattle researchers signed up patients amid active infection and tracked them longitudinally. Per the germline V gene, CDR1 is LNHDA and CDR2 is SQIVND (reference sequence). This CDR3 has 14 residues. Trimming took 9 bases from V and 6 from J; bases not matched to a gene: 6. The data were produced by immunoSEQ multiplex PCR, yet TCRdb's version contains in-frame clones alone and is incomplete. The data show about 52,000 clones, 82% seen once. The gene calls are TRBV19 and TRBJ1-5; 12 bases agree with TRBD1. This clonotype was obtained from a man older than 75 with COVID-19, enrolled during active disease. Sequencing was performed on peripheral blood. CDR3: CASTGTGGGQPQHF. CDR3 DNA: TGTGCCAGCACCGGGACAGGGGGCGGTCAGCCCCAGCATTTT.